This is a list of T cell receptor beta chains from one sample in a study of breast tumors, draining lymph nodes, adjacent tissues. Each CDR3 protein is one row after TCRdb ran MiXCR on the multiplex PCR reads. The sample has about 200,000 distinct CDR3 sequences; roughly 29% are singletons. What was sequenced was axillary lymph node tissue. All receptors come from a female donor with breast cancer. Some clones in this sample may be carry-over from other donors' samples. Each CDR3 is given with its conserved first and last residue.

V gene,CDR3 length,J gene,CDR3 protein
TRBV6-4,18,TRBJ1-6,CASSPDEHLSSYNSPLHF
TRBV25-1,22,TRBJ1-6,CASSDGTDLGTGENSYNSPLHF
TRBV6-2/TRBV6-3,14,TRBJ2-1,CASRGGGSGNEQFF
TRBV20-1,15,TRBJ2-5,CSARTGGSSQETQYF
TRBV2,15,TRBJ1-5,CASSPVGQVNQPQHF
TRBV4-1,14,TRBJ1-2,CASSQVGGGASYTF
TRBV6-4,13,TRBJ1-1,CASSLGELGEAFF
TRBV5-1,14,TRBJ2-7,CASSPDRGFREQYF
TRBV20-1,12,TRBJ1-6,CSASSDRDRLHF
TRBV2,16,TRBJ2-1,CASSLYGQGSYNEQFF
TRBV6-6,14,TRBJ1-2,CASSGTGRSYGYTF
TRBV18,18,TRBJ2-2,CASSPALAGAGAEGELFF
TRBV5-1,15,TRBJ1-4,CASSLGTHPNEKLIF
TRBV18,14,TRBJ2-1,CASSRTSGYNEQFF
TRBV5-1,13,TRBJ2-1,CASSKDPLQEQFF
TRBV2,13,TRBJ1-1,CASRPDLAGEAFF
TRBV11-2,12,TRBJ2-1,CASSVRSHEQFF
TRBV7-8,16,TRBJ2-2,CASSLRRLVQAGELFF
TRBV12-3/TRBV12-4,13,TRBJ1-1,CASSLPGFTEAFF
TRBV12-3/TRBV12-4,15,TRBJ2-1,CASSRNGRYYNGQFF
TRBV12-3/TRBV12-4,15,TRBJ1-2,CASSRLQGSNYGYTF
TRBV7-9,18,TRBJ2-3,CASSLGQGSYLGTDTQYF
TRBV5-1,15,TRBJ2-5,CASSPGTSRAETQYF